The 8 T cell receptor beta chains below were found in one sample sequenced in a study of blood T cell repertoires in COVID-19. The method was immunoSEQ multiplex PCR; TCRdb's version includes in-frame clones alone and lacks a portion of them. The sample has more than 140,000 clones, approximately 80% seen once. Sequencing was performed on peripheral blood. These receptors all stem from a human donor in a cohort sampled during active COVID-19.

The V and J genes are TRBV30 and TRBJ1-2; perhaps TRBD1 as D (5 bases). Trimming pared 3 bases from V and 3 bases from J, leaving 11 bases between. The length of the CDR3 is 13 residues. Looked up from germline, CDR1 is GTSNPN and CDR2 is SVGIG (reference sequence). CDR3 sequence: CAWSSGVDYGYTF. CDR3 DNA sequence: TGTGCCTGGAGCTCGGGGGTAGACTATGGCTACACCTTC.

This rearrangement joins TRBV5-5 to TRBJ2-3, with 7 bases aligning to TRBD2. Germline CDR1 reads SGHKS; CDR2 reads YYEKEE (reference sequence). Trimming took 1 base from V and 0 from J; bases not matched to a gene: 5. The CDR3 covers 16 residues. The chain's CDR3 is CASSLYGGSSTDTQYF. In DNA, the CDR3 is TGTGCCAGCAGCTTGTACGGGGGGAGTAGCACAGATACGCAGTATTTT.

V is TRBV4-1 and J is TRBJ1-2, with D perhaps matching TRBD1 (6 bases). In germline, CDR1 is MGHRA, CDR2 YSYEKL. Trimming removed 2 bases at V and 4 bases at J, with 11 bases between. This CDR3 spans 14 amino acids. The CDR3 DNA follows: TGCGCCAGCAGCCAAAGTGGGGGCGGCTATGGCTACACCTTC. Translation: CASSQSGGGYGYTF.

V is TRBV5-6 and J is TRBJ1-1; D ambiguous. The germline CDR1 and CDR2 sequences are SGHDT and YYEEEE. V dropped 7 bases and J dropped 5 bases, with 21 bases sitting between them. This CDR3 has 15 amino acids. CDR3 DNA: TGTGCCAGCCTATTCGGGCGGGGAATAGGGACTGAAGCTTTCTTT. It specifies CASLFGRGIGTEAFF.

The chain recombines TRBV7-2 with TRBJ2-7, with a tentative D call TRBD2 (6 bases). Trimming stripped 3 bases from V and 7 bases from J, with 16 bases between. This CDR3 has 14 amino acids. Germline assignment: CDR1 SGHTA and CDR2 FQGNSA. The CDR3 DNA reads TGTGCCAGCAGCTTTCGGCGGGACCTCCTAGAGCAGTACTTC. Its translation: CASSFRRDLLEQYF. Full variable domain (outside the CDR3, taken from reference TRBV7-2 and TRBJ2-7): GAGVSQSPSNKVTEKGKDVELRCDPISGHTALYWYRQSLGQGLEFLIYFQGNSAPDKSGLPSDRFSAERTGGSVSTLTIQRTQQEDSAVYLCASSFRRDLLEQYFGPGTRLTVT.

This clone was seen a handful of times. The chain carries TRBV5-1 and TRBJ1-2, with TRBD1 matching over 7 bases. Per germline, CDR1 SGHRS and CDR2 YFSETQ. CDR3 length: 13 amino acids. Trimming took 2 bases from V and 6 from J; bases not matched to a gene: 4. CDR3 nucleotides: TGCGCCAGCAGCTTTGCCCAGGGGGATGGCTACACCTTC. It codes for CASSFAQGDGYTF. Full variable domain (rest looked up from reference TRBV5-1 and TRBJ1-2): KAGVTQTPRYLIKTRGQQVTLSCSPISGHRSVSWYQQTPGQGLQFLFEYFSETQRNKGNFPGRFSGRQFSNSRSEMNVSTLELGDSALYLCASSFAQGDGYTFGSGTRLTVV.

The chain recombines TRBV19 with TRBJ2-7; D possibly corresponds to TRBD1 (5 bases). CDR3 length: 13 residues. In germline, CDR1 is LNHDA, CDR2 SQIVND (reference sequence). Trimming left V 3 bases short and J 6 bases short, with 12 bases between. The CDR3 DNA is TGTGCCAGTAGTATGCTGAAGGGGCGCGAGCAGTACTTC. This codes for CASSMLKGREQYF.

This clone has a single count. The chain employs TRBV29-1 and TRBJ1-1; 10 nucleotides align to TRBD1. Germline trimming cut 6 bases from V and 0 bases from J; bases unmatched to any gene: 4. CDR3 length: 14 amino acids. Looked up from germline, CDR1 is SQVTM and CDR2 is ANQGSEA. The CDR3 protein is CSVGTGAMNTEAFF. CDR3 coding DNA: TGCAGCGTGGGGACAGGGGCTATGAACACTGAAGCTTTCTTT.